A selection of T cell receptor beta chains follows, all from one sample in a study of blood T cell repertoires in COVID-19. This table comes from immunoSEQ multiplex PCR, and its TCRdb copy is limited to in-frame clones, with some not included. In the table there are tens of thousands of clones, approximately 90% of which are singletons. The sequenced sample was peripheral blood. These receptors were obtained from a woman aged 80 or over with acute or convalescent COVID-19. Each CDR3 is given with its conserved first and last residue. Each record gives: CDR3 length, D gene, V gene, J gene, clone size, CDR3 protein, CDR3 DNA. The D gene is left open where the match is weak. Where a row states a size, it is once, few, many or the class of an expanded clone; other rows omit it.

CDR3 length: 13; D gene: NA; V gene: TRBV5-1; J gene: TRBJ2-5; clone size: NA; CDR3 protein: CASSLDGKETQYF; CDR3 DNA: TGCGCCAGCAGCTTGGACGGGAAAGAGACCCAGTACTTC
CDR3 length: 13; D gene: NA; V gene: TRBV12-3/TRBV12-4; J gene: TRBJ1-5; clone size: NA; CDR3 protein: CASSPWGEQPQHF; CDR3 DNA: TGTGCCAGCAGCCCTTGGGGGGAACAGCCCCAGCATTTT
CDR3 length: 14; D gene: NA; V gene: TRBV7-6; J gene: TRBJ2-2; clone size: few; CDR3 protein: CASSSAGLSGELFF; CDR3 DNA: TGTGCCAGCAGCTCCGCAGGGTTATCCGGGGAGCTGTTTTTT
CDR3 length: 15; D gene: TRBD1; V gene: TRBV2; J gene: TRBJ1-4; clone size: NA; CDR3 protein: CASKGTGDLYEKLFF; CDR3 DNA: TGTGCCAGCAAGGGAACAGGGGACCTATATGAAAAACTGTTTTTT
CDR3 length: 15; D gene: TRBD2; V gene: TRBV7-3; J gene: TRBJ2-3; clone size: NA; CDR3 protein: CASSLVAGSTDTQYF; CDR3 DNA: TGTGCCAGCAGCTTAGTAGCGGGGTCCACAGATACGCAGTATTTT
CDR3 length: 14; D gene: NA; V gene: TRBV5-1; J gene: TRBJ1-1; clone size: NA; CDR3 protein: CASSPQTGEGEAFF; CDR3 DNA: TGCGCCAGCAGCCCTCAGACAGGAGAGGGGGAAGCTTTCTTT
CDR3 length: 17; D gene: TRBD1; V gene: TRBV7-6; J gene: TRBJ1-3; clone size: NA; CDR3 protein: CASSLKPPRGDGNTIYF; CDR3 DNA: TGTGCCAGCAGCTTAAAACCTCCCAGGGGGGACGGAAACACCATATATTTT
CDR3 length: 12; D gene: NA; V gene: TRBV6-6; J gene: TRBJ1-2; clone size: NA; CDR3 protein: CASSYSNGGYTF; CDR3 DNA: TGTGCCAGCAGTTACTCGAACGGGGGCTACACCTTC
CDR3 length: 12; D gene: NA; V gene: TRBV23-1; J gene: TRBJ2-5; clone size: NA; CDR3 protein: CASSQSRETQYF; CDR3 DNA: TGCGCCAGCAGTCAATCGAGAGAGACCCAGTACTTC
CDR3 length: 15; D gene: NA; V gene: TRBV10-3; J gene: TRBJ1-2; clone size: NA; CDR3 protein: CAISEPPGAYGGYTF; CDR3 DNA: TGTGCCATCAGTGAGCCCCCAGGGGCCTATGGTGGCTACACCTTC
CDR3 length: 15; D gene: TRBD2; V gene: TRBV5-4; J gene: TRBJ2-1; clone size: NA; CDR3 protein: CASNLAGGSYNEQFF; CDR3 DNA: TGTGCCAGCAACCTAGCGGGAGGATCCTACAATGAGCAGTTCTTC
CDR3 length: 17; D gene: TRBD1; V gene: TRBV5-1; J gene: TRBJ1-5; clone size: NA; CDR3 protein: CASSLTPATGGNQPQHF; CDR3 DNA: TGCGCCAGCAGCTTGACCCCGGCGACAGGGGGTAATCAGCCCCAGCATTTT
CDR3 length: 17; D gene: NA; V gene: TRBV10-3; J gene: TRBJ2-5; clone size: NA; CDR3 protein: CAISEWGGVTSEETQYF; CDR3 DNA: TGTGCCATCAGTGAGTGGGGCGGGGTTACTAGTGAGGAGACCCAGTACTTC
CDR3 length: 15; D gene: TRBD1; V gene: TRBV28; J gene: TRBJ1-3; clone size: NA; CDR3 protein: CASSPGTGTGNTIYF; CDR3 DNA: TGTGCCAGCAGCCCAGGGACAGGGACTGGAAACACCATATATTTT
CDR3 length: 16; D gene: TRBD2; V gene: TRBV7-2; J gene: TRBJ2-5; clone size: NA; CDR3 protein: CASSLGRTSGIETQYF; CDR3 DNA: TGTGCCAGCAGCTTAGGCCGGACTAGCGGGATAGAGACCCAGTACTTC
CDR3 length: 16; D gene: TRBD1; V gene: TRBV28; J gene: TRBJ1-6; clone size: once; CDR3 protein: CASSGPGQVDNSPLHF; CDR3 DNA: TGTGCCAGCAGTGGGCCGGGACAGGTGGATAATTCACCCCTCCACTTT
CDR3 length: 12; D gene: TRBD1; V gene: TRBV5-6; J gene: TRBJ2-5; clone size: NA; CDR3 protein: CASSLPQGAQYF; CDR3 DNA: TGTGCCAGCAGTTTGCCTCAGGGGGCCCAGTACTTC
CDR3 length: 14; D gene: TRBD1; V gene: TRBV6-5; J gene: TRBJ2-7; clone size: few; CDR3 protein: CASNKVGQGYEQYF; CDR3 DNA: TGTGCCAGCAACAAAGTGGGACAGGGTTACGAGCAGTACTTC
CDR3 length: 12; D gene: NA; V gene: TRBV10-3; J gene: TRBJ1-1; clone size: NA; CDR3 protein: CAISVSRDEAFF; CDR3 DNA: TGTGCCATCAGTGTCTCCAGGGATGAAGCTTTCTTT
CDR3 length: 15; D gene: NA; V gene: TRBV11-3; J gene: TRBJ1-1; clone size: NA; CDR3 protein: CASSFLGHPNTEAFF; CDR3 DNA: TGTGCCAGCAGCTTTCTAGGACACCCAAACACTGAAGCTTTCTTT
CDR3 length: 13; D gene: NA; V gene: TRBV5-1; J gene: TRBJ2-2; clone size: NA; CDR3 protein: CASSPQGAGELFF; CDR3 DNA: TGCGCCAGCAGCCCGCAGGGTGCCGGGGAGCTGTTTTTT
CDR3 length: 15; D gene: NA; V gene: TRBV5-1; J gene: TRBJ2-5; clone size: NA; CDR3 protein: CASSLTGLPQETQYF; CDR3 DNA: TGCGCCAGCAGCTTGACGGGATTGCCCCAAGAGACCCAGTACTTC
CDR3 length: 14; D gene: TRBD1; V gene: TRBV19; J gene: TRBJ1-1; clone size: NA; CDR3 protein: CASRKTGMNTEAFF; CDR3 DNA: TGTGCCAGTAGAAAGACAGGGATGAACACTGAAGCTTTCTTT
CDR3 length: 14; D gene: NA; V gene: TRBV9; J gene: TRBJ2-2; clone size: NA; CDR3 protein: CASSDIRGSGELFF; CDR3 DNA: TGTGCCAGCAGTGATATCAGGGGTTCGGGGGAGCTGTTTTTT
CDR3 length: 14; D gene: TRBD1; V gene: TRBV9; J gene: TRBJ2-1; clone size: NA; CDR3 protein: CASSAGTGVNEQFF; CDR3 DNA: TGTGCCAGCAGCGCCGGGACAGGGGTGAATGAGCAGTTCTTC
CDR3 length: 16; D gene: NA; V gene: TRBV27; J gene: TRBJ2-6; clone size: NA; CDR3 protein: CASSLLGNSGANVLTF; CDR3 DNA: TGTGCCAGCAGTTTACTCGGGAACTCTGGGGCCAACGTCCTGACTTTC